These 30 T cell receptor beta chains were all obtained from the same sample, sequenced in a study of low-dose radiotherapy and immunotherapy resistance in tumors. With TRAV- and TRBV-specific primers, first-strand cDNA was made, covering the alpha and beta chains. With a V-primer adapter and a constant-region primer, TCRs were amplified for about 20 PCR cycles. TCRdb re-called the reads with MiXCR, one entry per CDR3 protein. The sample holds about 9,600 distinct CDR3 sequences, about 75% seen once. Source of these receptors: a human donor with advanced metastatic prostate, ovarian, gallbladder or colorectal cancer (not recorded which). This table probably holds off-target reads from a library built for another chain.

The V gene is TRBV26, the J gene TRBJ2-3; TRBD1, the D gene given by the table, was not confirmed from the DNA. TRBV26 counts as a pseudogene. The CDR3 is 14 residues long. The CDR3 DNA is TGTGCCAGCAGTTTAGGGCCAACAGGGGATACGCAGTATTTT. This gives the protein CASSLGPTGDTQYF.

This clonotype was seen a few times. The V gene is TRBV10-3, the J gene TRBJ2-5, with D perhaps matching TRBD1 (6 bases). Germline V lookup: CDR1 ENHRY, CDR2 SYGVKD. The CDR3 runs to 15 residues. V was pared by 3 bases and J by 5 bases, with 16 bases between. In DNA form, the CDR3 reads TGTGCCATCAGTGACTCAGGGGTCGCGTTGGAGACCCAGTACTTC. It is translated as CAISDSGVALETQYF.

The chain couples TRBV4-3 to TRBJ2-7, with 7 bases identical to TRBD1. The V segment lost 0 bases and the J segment 5 bases; nucleotides outside the gene matches: 7. This CDR3 contains 15 residues. In germline, CDR1 is LGHNA, CDR2 YSLEER. CDR3 sequence: CASSQDLGGFNEQYF. Written as DNA, the CDR3 is TGCGCCAGCAGCCAAGATCTAGGGGGCTTCAACGAGCAGTACTTC.

V gene TRBV12-3 or TRBV12-4 combines with J gene TRBJ2-6, with 7 nucleotides matching TRBD2. The ends lost 2 bases at V and 2 bases at J; junction bases unmatched: 0. This CDR3 has 15 amino acids. Written as DNA, the CDR3 is TGTGCCAGCAGTTTACGGGGGGCTGGGGCCAACGTCCTGACTTTC. Translated, it gives CASSLRGAGANVLTF.

This chain joins TRBV28 and TRBJ2-1; 8 bases are shared with TRBD2. The CDR3 loop spans 15 amino acids. Germline trimming cut 5 bases from V and 3 bases from J; bases unmatched to any gene: 6. In germline, CDR1 is MDHEN, CDR2 SYDVKM. The CDR3, as DNA: TGTGCCAGCAGTCCTCGGGAGGGCCTCTACAATGAGCAGTTCTTC. Its protein product is CASSPREGLYNEQFF.

This clonotype showed up just a few times. The chain joins TRBV20-1 to TRBJ1-1, with D unresolved. V was clipped by 5 bases and J by 1 base, with 11 bases between them. CDR1 and CDR2 (germline): DFQATT, SNEGSKA (reference sequence). The CDR3 length is 13 residues. The CDR3 loop is CSAAGGKNTEAFF. CDR3 sequence (DNA): TGCAGTGCTGCGGGAGGCAAGAACACTGAAGCTTTCTTT.

This clonotype has only one observation. The chain combines TRBV5-1 with TRBJ2-1, with 7 bases aligning to TRBD1. Trimming removed 2 bases from V and 6 bases from J; junction bases left unmatched: 5. The germline CDR1 and CDR2 sequences are SGHRS and YFSETQ. The CDR3 spans 14 residues. The CDR3 DNA is TGCGCCAGCAGCTTATCGACAGGGCCCAATGAGCAGTTCTTC. Translating gives CASSLSTGPNEQFF.

The chain joins TRBV2 to TRBJ2-3, with D uncertain. V was trimmed by 4 bases and J by 0 bases, leaving 11 bases between them. Germline assignment: CDR1 SNHLY and CDR2 FYNNEI. The CDR3 runs to 15 residues. CDR3 in DNA: TGTGCCAGCAGTGCCGGGCCGCATAGCACAGATACGCAGTATTTT. Its protein is CASSAGPHSTDTQYF.

V gene TRBV5-8 combines with J gene TRBJ1-5; 10 bases agree with TRBD1. Germline loops: CDR1 SGHTS, CDR2 YDEGEE. This CDR3 comprises 16 residues. V trimming: 2 bases; J trimming: 4 bases; junction bases outside the gene matches: 6. The CDR3: CASSFETGGRNQPQHF. CDR3 bases: TGTGCCAGCAGCTTTGAGACAGGGGGCCGGAATCAGCCCCAGCATTTT.

In nucleotides, the CDR3 is TGTGCCAGCAGACGCGGACTACTGAACACCGGGGAGCTGTTTTTT. Residues: CASRRGLLNTGELFF. The chain is built from TRBV3-1 and TRBJ2-2; weak D call: TRBD2 (6 bases). The CDR3 totals 15 residues. V lost 6 bases, J lost 1 base, and 12 bases lay in between. CDR1 is LGHDT, CDR2 YNNKEL, per germline (reference sequence). The complete variable domain, with remaining parts taken from reference TRBV3-1 and TRBJ2-2, reads DTAVSQTPKYLVTQMGNDKSIKCEQNLGHDTMYWYKQDSKKFLKIMFSYNNKELIINETVPNRFSPKSPDKAHLNLHINSLELGDSAVYFCASRRGLLNTGELFFGEGSRLTVL.

This clonotype was observed a few times. The V call is TRBV20-1, the J call TRBJ2-5; the D is unclear. CDR1 is DFQATT, CDR2 SNEGSKA, per germline (reference sequence). The CDR3 extends over 14 amino acids. Deletions cut 0 bases from V and 3 bases from J, with 11 bases between. CDR3 in amino acids: CSARDDQVEETQYF. Here the CDR3 DNA reads TGCAGTGCTAGAGATGATCAGGTAGAAGAGACCCAGTACTTC.

The V and J genes are TRBV24-1 and TRBJ1-2; D is unclear. The CDR3 spans 11 residues. Trimming removed 4 bases from V and 8 bases from J, with 7 bases in between. Germline V lookup: CDR1 KGHDR, CDR2 SFDVKD. The CDR3 reads CATSEGSGYTF. CDR3 DNA: TGTGCCACCAGTGAGGGGTCCGGCTACACCTTC.

This clonotype was recorded only once. The gene calls are TRBV29-1 and TRBJ2-7; D is uncertain. This CDR3 is built from 13 residues. The ends were cut back, 7 bases at V and 6 bases at J, with 19 bases in the middle. Germline V gene lookup returns CDR1 SQVTM and CDR2 ANQGSEA. The CDR3 DNA reads TGCAGCGCCGCCCACACTCTAGAGGCCGAGCAGTACTTC. Protein: CSAAHTLEAEQYF.

Only one count was recorded for this clonotype. The chain employs TRBV7-6 and TRBJ2-1; 8 nucleotides line up with TRBD2. The CDR3 sequence is 16 residues long. Germline V gene data show CDR1 as SGHVS and CDR2 as FNYEAQ. Losses at the gene ends were 3 bases for V and 9 bases for J; bases not matched to a gene: 13. The CDR3 sequence is CASSLGPGLVLSEQFF. CDR3 coding DNA: TGTGCCAGCAGCTTGGGCCCGGGACTAGTTCTCAGTGAGCAGTTCTTC.

The chain has TRBV18 and TRBJ2-2; D possibly corresponds to TRBD1 (5 bases). Germline CDR1 and CDR2: KGHSH and LQKENI. V was cut by 1 base and J by 5 bases, with 8 bases left in between. The length of the CDR3 is 14 residues. CDR3 protein: CASSPLQGTGELFF. CDR3 coding DNA: TGTGCCAGCTCACCACTCCAGGGTACCGGGGAGCTGTTTTTT.

In this sample, this clonotype turned up a few times. V usage is TRBV18 and J usage is TRBJ2-7, with D tentatively TRBD2 (6 bases). The CDR3 sequence is 14 residues long. Germline V gene sequence: CDR1 KGHSH, CDR2 LQKENI. The ends were cut back, 4 bases at V and 3 bases at J, with 13 bases in the middle. CDR3 nucleotide sequence: TGTGCCAGCTCACGGAGGGACCGACACTACGAGCAGTACTTC. This gives the protein CASSRRDRHYEQYF.

The J gene is TRBJ2-1, the V gene TRBV3-1; no definite D call. Trimming pared 3 bases from V and 8 bases from J, leaving 11 bases between. This CDR3 contains 13 residues. Per germline, CDR1 LGHDT and CDR2 YNNKEL (reference sequence). The CDR3 spells CASSQVVNHEQFF. DNA for the CDR3: TGTGCCAGCAGCCAGGTTGTGAACCATGAGCAGTTCTTC.

On this clonotype itself: One junction end does not reproduce the germline sequence, and a read error may be involved. The chain combines TRBV4-1 with TRBJ2-2; TRBD2 might be the D (6 bases). This CDR3 has 18 residues. CDR1 and CDR2 (germline): MGHRA, YSYEKL. CDR3: CASSQDPAGRMSTGELFF. The CDR3 nucleotides are TGTGCCAGCAGCCAAGATCCTGCCGGGAGAATGAGTACCGGGGAGCTGTTTTTT.

The sample holds a few counts of this clonotype. The J gene is TRBJ2-1, the V gene TRBV20-1, with 8 positions matching TRBD2. The V and J ends lost 1 base and 5 bases, in that order; junction bases with no gene match: 4. Germline CDR1 reads DFQATT; CDR2 reads SNEGSKA (reference sequence). The CDR3 runs to 14 residues. CDR3 nucleotides: TGCAGTGCTAGAGCGGGAGGGCCCAACAATGAGCAGTTCTTC. Protein: CSARAGGPNNEQFF.

The V and J genes are TRBV23-1 and TRBJ2-7; TRBD1 is a possible D gene (6 bases). TRBV23-1 is sorted into the ORF group, with uncertain function. This CDR3 has 15 residues. Between the trimmed V and J ends, which lost 1 base and 3 bases, there was a span of 13 bases. This chain's CDR3 is CASSQLNDRNYEQYF. The CDR3 DNA reads TGCGCCAGCAGTCAATTGAATGACAGGAACTACGAGCAGTACTTC.

J is TRBJ1-1 and V is TRBV11-2; TRBD1 agrees at 7 bases. This CDR3 is built from 14 residues. With 6 bases clipped from V and 0 bases from J, the junction kept 4 bases outside the gene matches. Per germline, CDR1 SGHAT and CDR2 FQNNGV. The CDR3 protein is CASRKGQMNTEAFF. Written as DNA, the CDR3 is TGTGCCAGCAGAAAGGGACAGATGAACACTGAAGCTTTCTTT.

The gene calls are TRBV14 and TRBJ2-5; D is uncertain. Germline loops: CDR1 SGHDN, CDR2 FVKESK. The CDR3 covers 15 residues. Trimming cost V 0 bases and J 5 bases, with 13 bases left between them. The CDR3 bases are TGTGCCAGCAGCCAAGATCGTTCCCACTCCGAGACCCAGTACTTC. Translated: CASSQDRSHSETQYF.

The gene calls are TRBV6-6 and TRBJ1-2, with TRBD1 matching over 11 bases. The trim removed 5 bases at V and 4 bases at J, leaving 9 bases unmatched. Germline CDR1 reads MNHNY; CDR2 reads SVGAGI (reference sequence). The CDR3 is 16 amino acids. CDR3 nucleotide sequence: TGTGCCAGCAGTGAATACGTCGGGACAGGGGGCTATGGCTACACCTTC. Its protein is CASSEYVGTGGYGYTF.

The CDR3 loop reads CASSVPGADGYTF. CDR3 in DNA: TGCGCCAGCAGCGTTCCAGGGGCGGATGGCTACACCTTC. The chain joins TRBV5-1 to TRBJ1-2, with a tentative D call TRBD1 (6 bases). The V gene's germline CDR1 is SGHRS and CDR2 YFSETQ. This CDR3 contains 13 residues. The V and J ends lost 4 bases and 6 bases respectively, with 13 bases between them. The whole variable domain, filled in from reference TRBV5-1 and TRBJ1-2, reads KAGVTQTPRYLIKTRGQQVTLSCSPISGHRSVSWYQQTPGQGLQFLFEYFSETQRNKGNFPGRFSGRQFSNSRSEMNVSTLELGDSALYLCASSVPGADGYTFGSGTRLTVV.

The V call is TRBV6-1, the J call TRBJ2-7; D is possibly TRBD2 (6 bases). Looked up from germline, CDR1 is MNHNS and CDR2 is SASEGT. The V and J ends lost 7 bases and 3 bases respectively, with 19 bases between them. The CDR3 length is 15 residues. The CDR3: CASIDNRRGGYEQYF. The CDR3 DNA follows: TGTGCCAGCATCGATAACCGGCGGGGTGGCTACGAGCAGTACTTC.

This clonotype has just a few counts. The V and J genes are TRBV30 and TRBJ2-5, with 13 bases identical to TRBD2. The germline V gene has CDR1 GTSNPN and CDR2 SVGIG (reference sequence). The CDR3 is 17 amino acids. J lost 4 bases, V lost 5 bases, and 13 bases had no gene match. CDR3 amino acids: CAWGTGRTSGSGETQYF. CDR3 bases: TGTGCCTGGGGGACAGGGCGGACTAGCGGGAGCGGAGAGACCCAGTACTTC.

This sequence joins TRBV4-3 and TRBJ1-1; tentatively, D is TRBD1 (6 bases). Germline CDR1 and CDR2: LGHNA and YSLEER. CDR3 length equals 13 residues. Trimming cost V 4 bases and J 5 bases, with 11 bases left between them. The CDR3 nucleotides read TGCGCCAGCAGCCTAGAAAGGGGGACTGAAGCTTTCTTT. Amino acid sequence: CASSLERGTEAFF.

This clonotype was counted once. In DNA form, the CDR3 reads TGTGCCAGCAGCAATAACAGGGGGATGTCCTACGAGCAGTACTTC. This sequence encodes CASSNNRGMSYEQYF. V is TRBV5-4 and J is TRBJ2-7; 8 bases are a match to TRBD1. The CDR3 is made up of 15 amino acids. Looked up from germline, CDR1 is SGHNT and CDR2 is YYREEE (reference sequence). Trimming took 4 bases from V and 1 from J; bases not matched to a gene: 7.

The CDR3 nucleotides read TGTGCCAGCAGCCCGGCTAGCGGGAGTATGACCGGGGAGCTGTTTTTT. It yields the protein CASSPASGSMTGELFF. The chain couples TRBV5-4 to TRBJ2-2; 10 bases match TRBD2. Trimming removed 4 bases from V and 5 bases from J; junction bases left unmatched: 8. CDR1 and CDR2 (germline): SGHNT, YYREEE (reference sequence). This CDR3 has 16 amino acids.

J is TRBJ2-2 and V is TRBV9; 13 nucleotides match TRBD2. The CDR3 spans 19 residues. V dropped 3 bases and J dropped 0; count of bases not matched to a gene: 8. CDR1 and CDR2 from the germline V gene are SGDLS and YYNGEE. The CDR3 region is CASSAGLAGLGSNTGELFF. CDR3 in DNA: TGTGCCAGCAGCGCGGGACTAGCGGGACTCGGCTCGAACACCGGGGAGCTGTTTTTT.